This T cell receptor beta chain is from a study of cytomegalovirus exposure and HLA in healthy donors. Study-wide context: Earlier work reported about 110 million unique TCR beta sequences from about 190 million T cells.

On this clone: Its antigen is currently unknown.

Study-wide results and limits: Most CMV-associated TCR beta chains appeared HLA-restricted in a later analysis. For most TCR beta V segments, an earlier analysis put the productive rate at about 87% or about 30% of the time.

Primers for the PCR totalled 60 Vbeta and 13 Jbeta. Assay: immunoSEQ multiplex PCR; the TCRdb copy retains only in-frame clones and omits some. The sample holds some 150,000 clones, 70% to 85% seen once. V lost 6 bases to trimming and J lost 12 bases, with 12 bases between them. This CDR3 spans 11 amino acids. CDR1 is MDHEN and CDR2 is SYDVKM in the germline V gene. The material sequenced was PBMCs. This sequence originates from a male donor in good health and CMV-seronegative. The rearrangement uses TRBV28 and TRBJ1-5; a weak D match, TRBD1 (5 bases). The CDR3 reads CASSRQPLQHF. Written as DNA, the CDR3 is TGTGCCAGCAGCCGACAGCCTCTCCAGCATTTT. Full variable domain (rest looked up from reference TRBV28 and TRBJ1-5): DVKVTQSSRYLVKRTGEKVFLECVQDMDHENMFWYRQDPGLGLRLIYFSYDVKMKEKGDIPEGYSVSREKKERFSLILESASTNQTSMYLCASSRQPLQHFGDGTRLSIL.